Sequencing of this T cell receptor beta chain was carried out in a study of blood T cell repertoires in COVID-19. About the research overall: The United States, Italy and Spain provided the acute and convalescent COVID-19 samples.

V was shortened by 3 bases and J by 5 bases, with 10 bases between the two germline ends. The CDR3 has 13 residues. The V gene's germline CDR1 is KGHSH and CDR2 LQKENI. Assay: immunoSEQ multiplex PCR; the TCRdb copy retains only in-frame clones and omits some. The sample comprises 250,000 to 300,000 clones, about 87% of which are singletons, and 6.3% rests with the top ten. The clonotype originates from a woman aged 45-59 years with COVID-19, enrolled during active disease. The chain couples TRBV18 to TRBJ1-1; D unclear. The sample taken for sequencing was peripheral blood. Here the CDR3 reads CASSPVRETEAFF. The CDR3 bases are TGTGCCAGCTCACCCGTACGGGAGACTGAAGCTTTCTTT.